Presented here are 13 T cell receptor beta chains from one specimen sequenced in a study of T cell changes during pregnancy in multiple sclerosis. TCRdb keeps only in-frame clones here, not all; method: immunoSEQ multiplex PCR. The repertoire holds around 31,000 clones, with nearly 90% as singletons. The starting material was CD4+ T cells from peripheral blood mononuclear cells, obtained in the third trimester of pregnancy. These receptors came from a female donor in good health, enrolled as a control in a pregnancy study.

The chain has TRBV4-2 and TRBJ2-7; 14 bases are shared with TRBD2. V lost 3 bases, J lost 4 bases, and 5 bases stayed unmatched. The CDR3 consists of 16 residues. Germline V gene lookup returns CDR1 LGHNA and CDR2 YNFKEQ. The CDR3 region has the DNA TGTGCCAGCAGCCAGGCCGGGACTAGCGGGAGTTACGAGCAGTACTTC. Its protein is CASSQAGTSGSYEQYF.

The gene calls are TRBV10-2 and TRBJ2-5, with a possible D match to TRBD1 (6 bases). This CDR3 spans 13 amino acids. Germline V lookup: CDR1 WSHSY, CDR2 SAAADI. V lost 6 bases and J 5 bases, leaving 13 bases between the germline ends. The CDR3: CASSLQGWETQYF. In DNA form, the CDR3 reads TGCGCCAGCAGCCTACAGGGTTGGGAGACCCAGTACTTC.

The CDR3 here is CASSLRASGNTGELFF. The CDR3 region has the DNA TGCGCCAGCAGCCTCAGAGCCAGCGGGAACACCGGGGAGCTGTTTTTT. This rearrangement joins TRBV5-1 to TRBJ2-2, with a tentative D call TRBD2 (5 bases). The CDR3 length is 16 residues. V lost 4 bases and J 1 base, leaving 14 bases between the germline ends. Germline lookup yields CDR1 SGHRS and CDR2 YFSETQ.

This sequence joins TRBV15 and TRBJ2-1; TRBD2 is a possible D gene (6 bases). The CDR3 contains 14 residues. V was shortened by 5 bases and J by 6 bases, with 14 bases between the two germline ends. Germline lookup yields CDR1 LNHNV and CDR2 YYDKDF (reference sequence). The CDR3 loop is CATSGGDSLNEQFF. CDR3 DNA: TGTGCCACCAGCGGAGGGGACTCTCTCAATGAGCAGTTCTTC.

The V gene is TRBV9, the J gene TRBJ2-6, with 7 nucleotides matching TRBD2. Unmatched junction bases numbered 7, after V lost 4 bases and J lost 0 bases. Germline lookup yields CDR1 SGDLS and CDR2 YYNGEE. This CDR3 is built from 17 residues. In DNA, the CDR3 is TGTGCCAGCAGCCCCCCCGGGGGGAGCTCTGGGGCCAACGTCCTGACTTTC. Protein product: CASSPPGGSSGANVLTF.

The chain is built from TRBV9 and TRBJ1-3, with 9 bases matching TRBD1. V lost 5 bases and J lost 0; bases outside the gene matches: 6. The CDR3 loop spans 16 amino acids. CDR1 is SGDLS, CDR2 YYNGEE, per germline. CDR3 nucleotide sequence: TGTGCCAGCAGGGGGGACAGGGCGAGCTCTGGAAACACCATATATTTT. It is translated as CASRGDRASSGNTIYF.

The CDR3 DNA reads TGTGCCAGCAGCAAACACTACGAGCAGTACTTC. Amino acids: CASSKHYEQYF. The chain joins TRBV11-2 to TRBJ2-7; D gene unclear. Trimming took 5 bases from V and 3 from J, leaving 5 bases between them. CDR1 and CDR2 (germline): SGHAT, FQNNGV. The CDR3 has 11 amino acids.

V is TRBV19 and J is TRBJ2-3, with 7 bases fitting TRBD2. Germline V gene sequence: CDR1 LNHDA, CDR2 SQIVND (reference sequence). The CDR3 runs 16 residues. Trimming removed 3 bases from V and 2 bases from J; junction bases left unmatched: 8. CDR3 sequence reads: CASSMGGVIITDTQYF. CDR3 nucleotide sequence: TGTGCCAGTAGTATGGGAGGGGTGATAATCACAGATACGCAGTATTTT.

In its sample, this clone was seen a few times. The V call is TRBV19, the J call TRBJ1-5, with D possibly TRBD1 on 5 matching bases. This CDR3 is built from 14 residues. Deletions cut 6 bases from V and 2 bases from J, with 11 bases between. The germline V gene has CDR1 LNHDA and CDR2 SQIVND (reference sequence). CDR3 protein: CASRSGLGNQPQHF. In DNA, the CDR3 is TGTGCCAGTAGGTCAGGGTTGGGCAATCAGCCCCAGCATTTT.

The chain links TRBV6-5 to TRBJ2-7; 7 bases are a match to TRBD1. With 0 bases clipped from V and 6 bases from J, the junction kept 11 bases outside the gene matches. Germline V gives CDR1 MNHEY, CDR2 SVGAGI. The CDR3 extends over 16 amino acids. CDR3 sequence reads: CASSYSSAGGEPEQYF. The CDR3 DNA follows: TGTGCCAGCAGTTACTCGTCGGCAGGGGGTGAACCCGAGCAGTACTTC.

The genes are TRBV6-6 and TRBJ1-5, with 8 bases fitting TRBD1. Germline assignment: CDR1 MNHNY and CDR2 SVGAGI (reference sequence). With 4 bases clipped from V and 2 bases from J, the junction kept 7 bases outside the gene matches. This CDR3 region has 16 residues. CDR3 sequence reads: CASSLTGVGGNQPQHF. The CDR3 bases are TGTGCCAGCAGTTTGACAGGGGTTGGTGGCAATCAGCCCCAGCATTTT.

The V call is TRBV9, the J call TRBJ1-1; D is undetermined. The CDR3 has 13 amino acids. Germline values: CDR1 SGDLS, CDR2 YYNGEE. V lost 2 bases to trimming and J lost 3 bases, with 8 bases between them. Here the CDR3 DNA reads TGTGCCAGCAGCGTGAGATTCGACACTGAAGCTTTCTTT. Translated: CASSVRFDTEAFF.

The chain employs TRBV7-2 and TRBJ1-3, with D possibly being TRBD1 (5 bases). This CDR3 is built from 15 residues. The V end lost 8 bases, the J end lost 0 bases, and 14 bases lay between the germline ends. The germline V gene encodes CDR1 SGHTA and CDR2 FQGNSA. In DNA, the CDR3 is TGTGCCAGCGCGAGGGAGGGGACCTCTGGAAACACCATATATTTT. Translated, it gives CASAREGTSGNTIYF.